A selection of T cell receptor beta chains follows, all from one sample in a study of blood T cells in healthy people across ages. TCRdb ran MiXCR on the 5' RACE reads and lists one entry per CDR3 protein. Here the sample spans fewer than 800,000 distinct CDR3 sequences, 45% to 50% being singletons. Sequences were obtained from blood. Every receptor here comes from an older woman in good health. The CDR3 runs from the conserved cysteine through the conserved F or W. The D gene is left open where the match is weak. The size entry is marked missing in some rows and otherwise reads once, few, many or a size class.

d_call	v_call	clone_size	j_call	cdr3_aa	cdr3_nt
TRBD2	TRBV20-1	few	TRBJ2-3	CSARRGRTSGRAAKDTQYF	TGCAGTGCCCGAAGGGGGAGGACTAGCGGGAGGGCCGCCAAAGATACGCAGTATTTT
.	TRBV15	.	TRBJ2-1	CATSSGTRDLGAEQFF	TGTGCCACCAGCAGCGGGACGCGGGACTTGGGCGCTGAGCAGTTCTTC
.	TRBV4-1	.	TRBJ1-2	CASSPPRGEGLEIYGYTF	TGCGCCAGCAGCCCCCCACGTGGAGAGGGCTTGGAGATTTATGGCTACACCTTC
.	TRBV7-2	few	TRBJ2-2	CASSFDSNTGELFF	TGTGCCAGCAGCTTCGACAGTAACACCGGGGAGCTGTTTTTT
.	TRBV20-1	.	TRBJ1-4	CSATGVATNEKLFF	TGCAGTGCTACAGGAGTTGCAACTAATGAAAAACTGTTTTTT
TRBD1	TRBV2	.	TRBJ2-7	CASGTGALYEQYF	TGTGCCAGCGGGACAGGGGCCCTCTACGAGCAGTACTTC
TRBD1	TRBV28	.	TRBJ2-6	CAISPPTGAGANVLTF	TGTGCCATCTCCCCCCCCACAGGGGCTGGGGCCAACGTCCTGACTTTC
.	TRBV29-1	few	TRBJ1-5	CSVVDGNNQPQHF	TGCAGCGTTGTCGACGGTAACAATCAGCCCCAGCATTTT
TRBD2	TRBV5-1	few	TRBJ2-7	CASSLAGGPDSYEQYF	TGCGCCAGCAGCTTAGCGGGAGGTCCCGATTCCTACGAGCAGTACTTC
TRBD1	TRBV5-1	.	TRBJ2-5	CASSLGGQASQETQYF	TGCGCCAGCAGCTTGGGAGGACAGGCCTCCCAAGAGACCCAGTACTTC
.	TRBV7-3	few	TRBJ1-1	CASSLSRNTEAFF	TGTGCCAGCAGCTTATCACGGAACACTGAAGCTTTCTTT
.	TRBV5-1	few	TRBJ2-7	CASSIMTTSYEQYF	TGCGCCAGCAGCATAATGACTACCTCCTACGAGCAGTACTTC
TRBD2	TRBV6-1	once	TRBJ2-5	CASSEELAGARETQYF	TGTGCCAGCAGTGAGGAGCTAGCGGGAGCCCGGGAGACCCAGTACTTC
.	TRBV4-3	.	TRBJ1-4	CASSQEGTTNEKLFF	TGCGCCAGCAGCCAAGAGGGGACAACTAATGAAAAACTGTTTTTT
.	TRBV7-2	few	TRBJ1-5	CASSQGHPNQPQHF	TGTGCCAGCAGCCAGGGACACCCCAATCAGCCCCAGCATTTT
TRBD2	TRBV29-1	.	TRBJ2-3	CSVAGLAEGITDTQYF	TGCAGCGTTGCGGGACTAGCGGAGGGGATCACAGATACGCAGTATTTT
.	TRBV12-3/TRBV12-4	.	TRBJ1-1	CASSLRQWNTEAFF	TGTGCCAGCAGTTTGAGACAATGGAACACTGAAGCTTTCTTT
.	TRBV5-1	.	TRBJ2-6	CASSFGRGPGANVLTF	TGCGCCAGCAGCTTTGGCAGGGGCCCTGGGGCCAACGTCCTGACTTTC
.	TRBV2	.	TRBJ2-3	CATPASSRYF	TGTGCCACTCCAGCATCCTCGCGGTATTTT
TRBD1	TRBV28	.	TRBJ2-5	CASTTQGFQETQYF	TGTGCCAGCACCACACAGGGGTTCCAAGAGACCCAGTACTTC
.	TRBV20-1	.	TRBJ2-7	CSARDVGTSAYEQYF	TGCAGTGCTAGAGATGTTGGGACATCTGCCTACGAGCAGTACTTC
.	TRBV10-3	once	TRBJ2-1	CAISEDRSYNEQFF	TGTGCCATCAGTGAGGACAGATCCTACAATGAGCAGTTCTTC